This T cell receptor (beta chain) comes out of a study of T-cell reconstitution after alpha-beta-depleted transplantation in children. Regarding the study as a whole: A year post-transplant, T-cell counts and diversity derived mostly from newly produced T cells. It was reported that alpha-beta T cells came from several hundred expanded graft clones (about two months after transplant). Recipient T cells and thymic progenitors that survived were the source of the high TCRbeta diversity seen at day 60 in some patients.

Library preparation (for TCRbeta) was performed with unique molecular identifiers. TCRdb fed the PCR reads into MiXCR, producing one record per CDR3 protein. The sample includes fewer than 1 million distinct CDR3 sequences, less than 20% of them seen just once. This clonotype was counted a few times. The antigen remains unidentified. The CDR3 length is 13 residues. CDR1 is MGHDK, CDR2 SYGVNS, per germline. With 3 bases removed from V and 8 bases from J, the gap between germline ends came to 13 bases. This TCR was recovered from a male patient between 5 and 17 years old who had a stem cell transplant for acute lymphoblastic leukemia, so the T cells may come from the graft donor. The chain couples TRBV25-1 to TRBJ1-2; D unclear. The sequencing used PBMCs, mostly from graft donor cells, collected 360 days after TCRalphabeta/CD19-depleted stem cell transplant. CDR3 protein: CASSDYLMGGYTF. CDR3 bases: TGTGCCAGCAGTGACTATCTCATGGGCGGCTACACCTTC.